This T cell receptor beta chain was identified in a study of blood T cell repertoires in COVID-19. Study-wide background: The United States, Italy and Spain supplied acute and convalescent COVID-19 samples.

In the original analysis: Amplification of reference gene primers was used by the study to estimate nucleated cell counts. Sequenced by immunoSEQ multiplex PCR; TCRdb stores in-frame clones only, minus some. V and J calls and clone size are copied from that table; D and trimming were computed from the DNA. The table records 250,000 to 350,000 clones, about nine tenths of them present only once. Germline assignment: CDR1 SQVTM and CDR2 ANQGSEA. The CDR3 totals 14 residues. Trimming pared 4 bases from V and 2 bases from J, leaving 15 bases between. V and J are TRBV29-1 and TRBJ2-7; a weak D match, TRBD1 (6 bases). The TCR sequence derives from a woman in her 30s with COVID-19, enrolled during active disease. The sequencing sample was made of peripheral blood. The CDR3: CSVGGRRTTYEQYF. The CDR3 coding sequence is TGCAGCGTTGGGGGGCGGAGAACGACCTACGAGCAGTACTTC.